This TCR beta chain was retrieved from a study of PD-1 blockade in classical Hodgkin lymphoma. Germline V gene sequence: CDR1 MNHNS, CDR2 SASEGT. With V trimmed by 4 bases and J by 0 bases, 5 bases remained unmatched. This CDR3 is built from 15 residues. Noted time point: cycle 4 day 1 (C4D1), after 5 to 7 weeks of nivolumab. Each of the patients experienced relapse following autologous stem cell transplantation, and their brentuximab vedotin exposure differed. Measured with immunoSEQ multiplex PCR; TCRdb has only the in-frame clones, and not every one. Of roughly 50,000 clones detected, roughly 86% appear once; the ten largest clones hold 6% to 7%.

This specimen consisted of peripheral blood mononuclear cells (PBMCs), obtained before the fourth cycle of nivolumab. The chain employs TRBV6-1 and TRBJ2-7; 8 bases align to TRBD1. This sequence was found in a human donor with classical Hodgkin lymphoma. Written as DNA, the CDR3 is TGTGCCAGCAGTGTGGAAACAGGGGGCTCCTACGAGCAGTACTTC. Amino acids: CASSVETGGSYEQYF.